This is a list of T cell receptor beta chains from one sample in a study of blood T cell repertoires in COVID-19. Clones were read by immunoSEQ multiplex PCR, and TCRdb kept only the in-frame ones, dropping some. The sample lists approximately 89,000 clones, 80% occurring once. The sample taken for sequencing was peripheral blood. Every receptor here comes from a woman aged 80 or over with acute or convalescent COVID-19. Both conserved end residues are part of each CDR3. D genes are given only for firm matches. For some rows the clone size is stated as once, few or many, or as a class when expanded; others skip it.

>.|.|TRBJ2-5|TRBV4-1
CASSVSGEGETQYF
TGCGCCAGCAGCGTTTCAGGGGAAGGGGAGACCCAGTACTTC
>.|.|TRBJ2-3|TRBV29-1
CSVAPGGTDTQYF
TGCAGCGTCGCCCCCGGGGGCACAGATACGCAGTATTTT
>.|.|TRBJ2-3|TRBV5-1
CASKGSPSTDTQYF
TGCGCCAGCAAGGGGTCCCCTAGCACAGATACGCAGTATTTT
>.|.|TRBJ2-7|TRBV6-6
CASSTITSEQYF
TGTGCCAGCAGTACCATAACTAGCGAGCAGTACTTC
>TRBD1|.|TRBJ1-2|TRBV15
CATSRKTQRGTGRKYGGYTF
TGTGCCACCAGCAGAAAGACCCAAAGAGGGACAGGGAGGAAGTACGGCGGCTACACCTTC
>TRBD1|once|TRBJ1-1|TRBV4-1
CASKPGGNTEAFF
TGCGCCAGCAAGCCAGGGGGGAACACTGAAGCTTTCTTT
>TRBD2|once|TRBJ2-3|TRBV9
CASSSRAGNTDTQYF
TGTGCCAGCAGCTCCCGAGCGGGAAACACAGATACGCAGTATTTT
>.|few|TRBJ1-4|TRBV6-6
CASSHGRGVTNEKLFF
TGTGCCAGCAGCCACGGGCGGGGGGTAACTAATGAAAAACTGTTTTTT
>TRBD1|.|TRBJ2-6|TRBV14
CASRSGDRGLPFSGANVLTF
TGTGCCAGCAGGTCTGGGGACAGGGGGCTTCCTTTCTCTGGGGCCAACGTCCTGACTTTC
>.|.|TRBJ1-2|TRBV20-1
CSASSSGAANVGYTF
TGCAGTGCTAGTTCTAGTGGGGCCGCCAACGTCGGCTACACCTTC
>.|.|TRBJ1-1|TRBV18
CASSPNRRNTEAFF
TGTGCCAGCTCACCGAACAGGAGGAACACTGAAGCTTTCTTT
>.|.|TRBJ2-1|TRBV27
CASFRDFLVRDEQFF
TGTGCCAGCTTCAGGGACTTCCTGGTGAGGGATGAGCAGTTCTTC
>TRBD1|.|TRBJ1-2|TRBV30
CAWSLGTGGGYTF
TGTGCCTGGAGTCTCGGGACAGGGGGTGGCTACACCTTC
>.|.|TRBJ1-4|TRBV18
CASSVGTNEKLFF
TGTGCCAGCTCCGTCGGAACTAATGAAAAACTGTTTTTT
>TRBD1|.|TRBJ2-3|TRBV9
CASSVTGDRQYTDTQYF
TGTGCCAGCAGCGTAACCGGGGACAGACAGTACACAGATACGCAGTATTTT
>TRBD2|.|TRBJ2-7|TRBV6-1
CASRTSSTYEQYF
TGTGCCAGCAGGACTAGCAGCACCTACGAGCAGTACTTC
>.|.|TRBJ1-2|TRBV5-1
CASSLESGVGYTF
TGCGCCAGCAGCTTGGAGTCGGGGGTTGGCTACACCTTC
>.|.|TRBJ2-7|TRBV6-2/TRBV6-3
CASSYLDTPYEQYF
TGTGCCAGCAGTTACCTGGACACCCCCTACGAGCAGTACTTC
>.|few|TRBJ2-3|TRBV20-1
CSASWQGSTDTQYF
TGCAGTGCTAGTTGGCAGGGTAGCACAGATACGCAGTATTTT
>.|.|TRBJ1-3|TRBV2
CASSRGVRGSGNTIYF
TGTGCCAGCAGTCGTGGGGTCAGGGGCTCTGGAAACACCATATATTTT
>TRBD2|few|TRBJ2-7|TRBV19
CASSPAGGRGEQYF
TGTGCCAGTAGTCCAGCGGGAGGACGAGGGGAGCAGTACTTC
>.|.|TRBJ2-5|TRBV6-6
CASSTRETQYF
TGTGCCAGCAGCACCCGGGAGACCCAGTACTTC
>TRBD1|.|TRBJ1-6|TRBV18
CASSPDRAGNSPLHF
TGTGCCAGCTCACCGGACAGGGCGGGCAATTCACCCCTCCACTTT
>.|.|TRBJ2-4|TRBV4-1
CASSQLTGLLAKNIQYF
TGCGCCAGCAGCCAACTAACAGGACTACTAGCCAAAAACATTCAGTACTTC
>TRBD1|.|TRBJ1-1|TRBV5-1
CASSLLQGAAEAFF
TGCGCCAGCAGCCTCCTACAGGGGGCGGCTGAAGCTTTCTTT
>.|.|TRBJ2-1|TRBV12-3/TRBV12-4
CASSPRRDEQFF
TGTGCCAGCAGTCCCCGCAGGGATGAGCAGTTCTTC
>.|.|TRBJ2-1|TRBV2
CASKSFYNEQFF
TGTGCCAGCAAAAGCTTCTACAATGAGCAGTTCTTC
>TRBD1|.|TRBJ1-2|TRBV19
CASSARQGRTPYGYTF
TGTGCCAGTAGTGCCCGACAGGGCCGAACGCCCTATGGCTACACCTTC
>TRBD1|.|TRBJ1-5|TRBV6-1
CASSEGYRGQPQHF
TGTGCCAGCAGTGAAGGGTACAGGGGGCAGCCCCAGCATTTT